This T cell receptor beta chain comes out of a study of shared clonotypes between healthy human individuals. V lost 3 bases and J 6 bases, leaving 3 bases between the germline ends. CDR3 length: 11 amino acids. Germline V gene lookup returns CDR1 SEHNR and CDR2 FQNEAQ (reference sequence). Generated by immunoSEQ multiplex PCR, the TCRdb table keeps only in-frame clones and is missing some. The data hold 1.4 million to 1.5 million clones, with more than 95% observed a single time. The rearrangement joins TRBV7-9 to TRBJ2-1; D is undetermined. The receptor's source is a man aged 30-40 years in good health. The sequenced material came from naive CD4+ T cells sorted from blood. The subset was: CD45RA+ positively selected. The DNA of the CDR3 is TGTGCCAGCAGCTTTGCCAATGAGCAGTTCTTC. Its translation is CASSFANEQFF.